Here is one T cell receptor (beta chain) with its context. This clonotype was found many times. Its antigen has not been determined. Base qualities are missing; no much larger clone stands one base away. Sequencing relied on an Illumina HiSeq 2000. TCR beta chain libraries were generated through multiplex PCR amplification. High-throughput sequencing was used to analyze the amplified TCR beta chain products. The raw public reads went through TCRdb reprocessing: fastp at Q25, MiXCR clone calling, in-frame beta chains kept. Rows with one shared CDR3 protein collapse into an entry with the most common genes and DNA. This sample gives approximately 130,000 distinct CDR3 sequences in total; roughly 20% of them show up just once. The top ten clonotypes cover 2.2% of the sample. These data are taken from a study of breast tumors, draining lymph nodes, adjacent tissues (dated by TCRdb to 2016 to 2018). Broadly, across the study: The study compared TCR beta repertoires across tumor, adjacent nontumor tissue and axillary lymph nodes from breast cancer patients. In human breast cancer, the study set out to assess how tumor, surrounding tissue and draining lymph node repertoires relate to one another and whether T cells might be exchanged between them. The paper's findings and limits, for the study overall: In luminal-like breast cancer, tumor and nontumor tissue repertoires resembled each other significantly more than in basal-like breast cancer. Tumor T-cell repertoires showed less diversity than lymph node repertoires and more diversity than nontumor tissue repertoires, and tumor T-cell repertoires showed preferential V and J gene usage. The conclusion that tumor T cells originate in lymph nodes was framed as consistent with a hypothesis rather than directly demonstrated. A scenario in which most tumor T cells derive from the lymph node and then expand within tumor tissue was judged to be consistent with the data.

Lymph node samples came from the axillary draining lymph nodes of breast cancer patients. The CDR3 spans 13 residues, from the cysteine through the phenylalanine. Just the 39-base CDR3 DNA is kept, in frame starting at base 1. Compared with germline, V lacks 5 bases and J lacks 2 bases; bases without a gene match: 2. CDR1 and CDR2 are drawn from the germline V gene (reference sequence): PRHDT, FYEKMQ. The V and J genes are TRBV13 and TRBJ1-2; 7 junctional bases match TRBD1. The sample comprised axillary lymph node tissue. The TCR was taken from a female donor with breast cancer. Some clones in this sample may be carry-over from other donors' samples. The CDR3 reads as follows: CASSRDRNYGYTF. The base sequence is TGTGCCAGCAGCCGGGACAGAAACTATGGCTACACCTTC.